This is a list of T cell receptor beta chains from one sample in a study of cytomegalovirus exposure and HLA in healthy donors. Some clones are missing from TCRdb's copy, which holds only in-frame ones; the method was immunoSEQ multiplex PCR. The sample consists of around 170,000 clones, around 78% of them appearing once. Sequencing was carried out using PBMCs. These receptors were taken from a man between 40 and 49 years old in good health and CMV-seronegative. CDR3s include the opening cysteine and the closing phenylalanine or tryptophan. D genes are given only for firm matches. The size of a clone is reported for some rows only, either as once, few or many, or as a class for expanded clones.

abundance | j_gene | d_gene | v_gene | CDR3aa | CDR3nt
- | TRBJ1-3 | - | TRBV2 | CASSAYSGVSSGNTIYF | TGTGCCAGCAGTGCATATTCAGGGGTTAGCTCTGGAAACACCATATATTTT
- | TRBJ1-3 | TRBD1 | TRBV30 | CAWSEGAEAGNTIYF | TGTGCCTGGAGTGAGGGGGCAGAGGCTGGAAACACCATATATTTT
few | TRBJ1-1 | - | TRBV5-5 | CASSLTGGTNTEAFF | TGTGCCAGCAGCTTAACGGGGGGGACGAACACTGAAGCTTTCTTT
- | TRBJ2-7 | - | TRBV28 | CASLNLATYEQYF | TGTGCCAGCCTTAACCTAGCGACCTACGAGCAGTACTTC
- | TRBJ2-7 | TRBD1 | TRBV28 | CASSLGGQYYEQYF | TGTGCCAGTTCCCTAGGGGGACAGTACTACGAGCAGTACTTC
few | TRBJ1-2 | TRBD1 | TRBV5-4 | CASSLGGQGGGYTF | TGTGCCAGCAGCTTGGGGGGACAGGGAGGTGGCTACACCTTC
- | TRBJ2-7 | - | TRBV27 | CASSLDGSNPYEQYF | TGTGCCAGCAGTTTAGACGGGTCTAATCCCTACGAGCAGTACTTC
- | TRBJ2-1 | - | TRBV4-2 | CASSQEGGSEQFF | TGTGCCAGCAGCCAAGAGGGGGGATCTGAGCAGTTCTTC
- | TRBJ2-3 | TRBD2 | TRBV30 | CAWSLSILAGSTDTQYF | TGTGCCTGGAGCCTTTCAATCCTAGCGGGCAGCACAGATACGCAGTATTTT
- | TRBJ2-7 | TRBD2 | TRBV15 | CATSGTSGRATSYEQYF | TGTGCCACCAGCGGTACTAGCGGGAGGGCAACGTCCTACGAGCAGTACTTC
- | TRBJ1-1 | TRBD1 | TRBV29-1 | CSGSQGASEAFF | TGCAGCGGGAGCCAGGGGGCCTCTGAAGCTTTCTTT
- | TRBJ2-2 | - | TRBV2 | CASSEPGLSGTGELFF | TGTGCCAGCAGTGAACCGGGTCTATCGGGCACCGGGGAGCTGTTTTTT
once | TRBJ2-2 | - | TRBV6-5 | CASSPPQGELFF | TGTGCCAGCAGCCCGCCCCAGGGTGAGCTGTTTTTT
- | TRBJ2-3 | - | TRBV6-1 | CASSSQLGGTDTQYF | TGTGCCAGCAGTTCTCAGCTAGGAGGCACAGATACGCAGTATTTT
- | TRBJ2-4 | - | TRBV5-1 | CASSLSGDAPKDF | TGCGCCAGCAGCTTGTCAGGGGACGCGCCTAAGGACTTC
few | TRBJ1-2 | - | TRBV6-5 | CASRLGPSRGGYTF | TGTGCCAGCAGGCTCGGACCGTCCAGAGGGGGCTACACCTTC